One T cell receptor (beta chain) is described in this entry. As yet, its antigen is unknown. Sample treatment: 19 received Ad26.COV2.S at low or high dose, single or two shots; 5 received placebo; per-sample allocation not given. After the first vaccine or placebo injection, samples were drawn on day 63. It was Wuhan-strain SARS-CoV-2 spike that the Ad26 vaccine vector expressed. This CDR3 comprises 14 residues. CDR1 is KGHDR, CDR2 SFDVKD, per germline. V dropped 2 bases and J dropped 6 bases, with 9 bases sitting between them. Profiled with immunoSEQ multiplex PCR; TCRdb holds only in-frame clones, not every one. Here the sample spans around 420,000 clones, around nine tenths being singletons. The sample belongs to a study of Ad26.COV2.S vaccination and SARS-CoV-2 variants. About the study: Sample donor was a member of the COV1001 Ad26.COV2.S trial arm. Overall study findings and caveats: Responses of T cells in total may have been underestimated by the TCR breadth and depth analyses. After vaccination, reports described spike-specific CD8+ and CD4+ T cell responses as showing substantial breadth.

The sequence came from a person aged 18 to 65 who received the Ad26.COV2.S COVID-19 vaccine or a placebo. This chain links TRBV24-1 with TRBJ2-2; TRBD1 is a possible D gene (6 bases). The specimen was peripheral blood, collected in a trial of Ad26.COV2.S vaccine versus placebo. CDR3 protein: CATSDYRVSGELFF. As DNA, the CDR3 is TGTGCCACCAGTGATTACAGGGTCTCCGGGGAGCTGTTTTTT.